The T cell receptor beta chain described here comes from a study of blood T cell repertoires in COVID-19. Study as a whole: Collection of acute and convalescent COVID-19 samples took place in the United States, Italy and Spain. The analysed material was cDNA or gDNA that came from T cells, B-cell-depleted T cells, or PBMCs.

V dropped 6 bases and J dropped 8 bases, with 7 bases sitting between them. The germline CDR1 and CDR2 sequences are SGHTA and FQGTGA. This CDR3 comprises 11 residues. In the authors' workflow: Reference gene primer amplification in the assay estimated nucleated cell counts. Data came from immunoSEQ multiplex PCR; TCRdb stores just in-frame clones and leaves some out. V and J calls plus clone size are reproduced from that table; the DNA served to infer D and trimming. The sample gives about 24,000 clones, around 86% of which show up once; approximately 30% is in the top ten. This clonotype originated in a human donor with active COVID-19. The donor label of this sample is uncertain. The sequencing input was peripheral blood. J is TRBJ2-2 and V is TRBV7-3, with a weak D call TRBD1 (5 bases). This CDR3 reads CASSQGGELFF. In nucleotides, the CDR3 is TGTGCCAGCAGTCAGGGAGGGGAGCTGTTTTTT.